These 9 T cell receptor beta chains share one sample of origin, sequenced in a study of cytomegalovirus exposure and HLA in healthy donors. The PCR employed 60 Vbeta primers together with 13 Jbeta primers. This table comes from immunoSEQ multiplex PCR, and its TCRdb copy is limited to in-frame clones, with some not included. The specimen's table records about 140,000 clones. The sample was PBMCs. The receptors stem from a male donor in good health and CMV-seronegative.

This chain joins TRBV18 and TRBJ2-3; D might be TRBD1 (5 bases). Germline V gives CDR1 KGHSH, CDR2 LQKENI. CDR3 size: 14 residues. V was trimmed by 1 base and J by 4 bases, leaving 9 bases between them. The CDR3, as DNA: TGTGCCAGCTCACCACAAGGGGTACCAGATACGCAGTATTTT. It encodes CASSPQGVPDTQYF.

The chain links TRBV18 to TRBJ1-1; TRBD1 matches 8 bases. CDR1 is KGHSH and CDR2 is LQKENI in the germline V gene. The CDR3 sequence is 14 residues long. The junction had 6 bases not matched to a gene; V was cut back by 3 bases and J by 6 bases. The CDR3 bases are TGTGCCAGCTCACCTCTGGACAGGGCTGCTGAAGCTTTCTTT. Its translation is CASSPLDRAAEAFF.

The rearrangement joins TRBV19 to TRBJ2-1; D perhaps matches TRBD1 (5 bases). The CDR3 extends over 15 amino acids. The V gene's germline CDR1 is LNHDA and CDR2 SQIVND (reference sequence). V lost 3 bases, J lost 3 bases, and 12 bases lay in between. The chain's CDR3 is CASSISDTGYNEQFF. The CDR3 DNA follows: TGTGCCAGTAGTATCTCGGACACCGGCTACAATGAGCAGTTCTTC.

The chain joins TRBV11-2 to TRBJ2-1; 8 bases agree with TRBD2. The J segment lost 9 bases and the V segment lost 0 bases, leaving 10 bases of the junction unmatched. Germline CDR1 is SGHAT and CDR2 is FQNNGV. The CDR3 runs 16 residues. CDR3 DNA sequence: TGTGCCAGCAGCTTAGAAGGACTAGCATTTGCAATTGAGCAGTTCTTC. As protein: CASSLEGLAFAIEQFF.

The CDR3 sequence: CASSRPYLLGGGGTEAFF. The CDR3 DNA follows: TGTGCCAGCAGCCGGCCTTATTTATTGGGTGGGGGAGGAACTGAAGCTTTCTTT. The gene calls are TRBV28 and TRBJ1-1; D is perhaps TRBD1 (5 bases). The V end lost 6 bases, the J end lost 5 bases, and 28 bases lay between the germline ends. There are 18 residues in the CDR3. Germline V CDR1 and CDR2: MDHEN, SYDVKM.

This chain joins TRBV7-3 and TRBJ2-3; 10 bases match TRBD2. V shed 5 bases and J 3 bases; nucleotides not matched to a gene: 5. Germline loops: CDR1 SGHTA, CDR2 FQGTGA. The CDR3 consists of 15 residues. The CDR3 region has the DNA TGTGCCAGCAGCCCAAAGGGACTAGCGACAGATACGCAGTATTTT. Its translation: CASSPKGLATDTQYF.

V gene TRBV18 combines with J gene TRBJ1-1; no clear D gene. Trimming took 6 bases from V and 0 from J, leaving 11 bases between them. Germline CDR1 KGHSH, CDR2 LQKENI. The CDR3 extends over 14 amino acids. CDR3 DNA sequence: TGTGCCAGCTCCTCGTCAGGTATGAACACTGAAGCTTTCTTT. Its translation is CASSSSGMNTEAFF.

The chain carries TRBV6-4 and TRBJ1-1, with TRBD1 identical over 10 bases. Trimming took 6 bases from V and 3 from J; bases not matched to a gene: 4. CDR1 MRHNA and CDR2 SNTAGT come from the germline V gene. The CDR3 runs to 14 residues. This CDR3 reads CASSKGQGDTEAFF. The CDR3 nucleotides read TGTGCCAGCAGCAAAGGACAGGGGGACACTGAAGCTTTCTTT.

The rearrangement links TRBV7-8 to TRBJ1-2, with D perhaps TRBD1 (5 bases). CDR1 SGHVS and CDR2 FQNEAQ come from the germline V gene. This CDR3 comprises 16 residues. Deletions cut 5 bases from V and 4 bases from J, with 20 bases between. The CDR3 DNA follows: TGTGCCAGCAGCACCGAGGGGTTTGGGGGAGGCTATGGCTACACCTTC. Protein product: CASSTEGFGGGYGYTF.